This TCR beta chain was found in a study of blood T cells in healthy people across ages (dated by TCRdb to between 2015 and 2016). Study-level background: In model experiments, roughly one uniquely barcoded TCR beta cDNA molecule per two T cells was captured by template switching. To track age-related changes in TCR beta repertoire diversity, the study relied on deep sequencing normalized with unique cDNA molecular identifiers. Donors were grouped into four age groups: young (average 16 years), middle-aged (over 35), aged (62) and long-lived (just over 80). To avoid experimental bias, donors of different ages were randomly spread across the sequencing lanes. Using the same blood draw, the study looked at two additional independent replicas of 1 million unique cDNA reads for two donors, one aged 18 to 29 and the other aged 80 or older. Overall results and qualifications from the work: Observed TCR beta diversity correlated strongly with the percentage of naive T cells measured by flow cytometry. Estimates of total diversity based on one million sequenced T cells were considered lower bounds and underestimates. Observed TCR beta diversity per million T cells fell roughly linearly with age, and a significant reduction was already apparent by age roughly 41. Because profiling used bulk unsorted PBMCs, naive and antigen-experienced compartments could not be compared conclusively. Compared with the aged group, the long-lived group had more naive CD4+ T cells, fewer expanded clones and increased TCR diversity, a pattern suggesting age selection. Because donor CMV infection status was unknown, age-related changes in expanded clonotypes were potentially confounded.

The library was prepared using 5' RACE. Data came from an Illumina HiSeq 2500. A second PCR of about 6 to 11 cycles was run with a J-beta primer mix and a sample-barcoded 5' primer. A unique molecular identifier was introduced onto each TCR beta cDNA molecule by a template-switch 5' adaptor carrying 12 random nucleotides. Each sample yielded at least 2.5 million CDR3-containing paired-end reads. First-strand cDNA was synthesized from all RNA with the Mint cDNA synthesis kit, primed by a TRBC-specific oligonucleotide. All cDNA was treated with uracil-DNA glycosylase and then went through a first 18-cycle PCR with the universal primers M1SS and BC2_uni_R. In the original analysis: For normalization, 1 million high-quality reads were randomly selected from each sample, with every read carrying a distinct molecular identifier. Reads with shared molecular identifiers were discarded instead of being binned into consensus sequences. MiTCR, run with a Q25 quality threshold and the strictest error-elimination algorithm, handled CDR3 identification, clonotype clustering and error correction. A nonparametric unseen species model with Euler transformation was used to estimate a lower bound on total TCR beta diversity. TCRdb redid the processing of the public reads, applying fastp at Q25 and MiXCR, and retained in-frame beta chains. Each entry merges the rows of one CDR3 protein and shows their most common DNA and genes. The V and J calls reflect TCRdb's pipeline rather than the authors' work. This sample comprises hundreds of thousands of distinct CDR3 sequences, 58% of them detected only once. 30% to 45% of the sample goes to the ten largest clones.

V is clipped by 3 bases and J by 5 bases, and the sequence between their germline boundaries is 7 bases long. CDR1 and CDR2, looked up from the germline V gene, are SNHLY and FYNNEI. Inclusive of the bounding cysteine and phenylalanine, the CDR3 is 13 residues long. Only CDR3 DNA remains: 39 bases, in frame from the first base. On this clonotype: The target of this receptor is not known. No base qualities exist here, and no much larger clone lies one base off it.

The 35 to 40 donors, aged roughly 6 to 90 years, were systemically healthy Caucasian individuals from Russia. Each donor gave ten milliliters of peripheral blood, drawn into EDTA-treated Vacutainer tubes. PBMCs were isolated by Ficoll-Paque density-gradient centrifugation, with at least 6 million obtained per sample. Total RNA, at least 6 micrograms per sample, was extracted from PBMCs with Trizol reagent. The percentages of naive CD45RAhigh/CD27high T cells were determined by flow cytometry on a PBMC aliquot from every donor. The sequence came from a man in his 60s in good health. Sequenced sample: blood. The sequence links TRBV2 to TRBJ1-4, with the D gene not clear enough to name. The CDR3 here reads CASSDGPNEKLFF. In nucleotide form, the sequence is TGTGCCAGCAGTGACGGACCAAATGAAAAACTGTTTTTT.